The 27 T cell receptor beta chains listed next were all sequenced from one sample in a study of long-term antiretroviral therapy in people with HIV. A v3.0 immunoSEQ assay was performed at survey level. Data came from immunoSEQ multiplex PCR; TCRdb stores just in-frame clones and leaves some out. The sample carries some 25,000 clones, about 86% recorded once. Here the sequenced sample was unsorted PBMCs, taken 1.2 years after starting antiretroviral therapy. The receptors were sampled from a man aged 50 to 60 with HIV.

The chain carries TRBV5-4 and TRBJ1-2, with a weak D call TRBD1 (5 bases). The CDR3 covers 17 residues. V lost 0 bases, J lost 7 bases, and 22 bases lay in between. Germline V lookup: CDR1 SGHNT, CDR2 YYREEE (reference sequence). Here the CDR3 reads CASSLASFPQGRSGYTF. The CDR3 DNA follows: TGTGCCAGCAGCTTGGCCAGCTTTCCCCAGGGACGAAGTGGCTACACCTTC.

J is TRBJ1-2 and V is TRBV5-5; no definite D call. The V end was cut by 0 bases, the J end by 4 bases, with 4 bases between. CDR3 length: 12 amino acids. Looked up from germline, CDR1 is SGHKS and CDR2 is YYEKEE (reference sequence). CDR3 bases: TGTGCCAGCAGCTTGGGTCTCTATGGCTACACCTTC. The encoded protein is CASSLGLYGYTF.

This clone appeared a single time. The chain recombines TRBV6-5 with TRBJ2-7; 9 nucleotides line up with TRBD1. The CDR3 extends over 14 amino acids. J gave up 2 bases and V 5 bases, and 4 bases lay outside the gene matches. Germline V gene sequence: CDR1 MNHEY, CDR2 SVGAGI. In DNA form, the CDR3 reads TGTGCCAGCAGTGCGACAGGGGGACCCTACGAGCAGTACTTC. Translating gives CASSATGGPYEQYF.

The rearrangement links TRBV27 to TRBJ2-2; D might be TRBD1 or TRBD2, each matching 6 bases. The V end lost 5 bases, the J end lost 6 bases, and 13 bases lay between the germline ends. Germline CDR1 reads MNHEY; CDR2 reads SMNVEV (reference sequence). The CDR3 length is 14 residues. As DNA, the CDR3 is TGTGCCAGCAGTCCCGGGGGCCCCGCCGGGGAGCTGTTTTTT. It specifies CASSPGGPAGELFF.

The chain combines TRBV27 with TRBJ1-4, with D tentatively TRBD1 (5 bases). V was trimmed by 0 bases and J by 12 bases, leaving 8 bases between them. The CDR3 contains 12 residues. Looked up from germline, CDR1 is MNHEY and CDR2 is SMNVEV (reference sequence). CDR3 residues: CASSLSGRELFF. The CDR3 bases are TGTGCCAGCAGTTTATCGGGACGAGAACTGTTTTTT. Full variable domain (outside the CDR3, taken from reference TRBV27 and TRBJ1-4): EAQVTQNPRYLITVTGKKLTVTCSQNMNHEYMSWYRQDPGLGLRQIYYSMNVEVTDKGDVPEGYKVSRKEKRNFPLILESPSPNQTSLYFCASSLSGRELFFGSGTQLSVL.

The CDR3 DNA reads as TGTGCCAGCAGCGGGAGCGGCGGTAATGAAAAACTGTTTTTT. As protein: CASSGSGGNEKLFF. This rearrangement joins TRBV4-2 to TRBJ1-4, with no clear D. Germline CDR1 is LGHNA and CDR2 is YNFKEQ. Trimming shortened V by 5 bases and J by 4 bases, and 11 bases separated the two germline ends. The CDR3 covers 14 residues.

V and J are TRBV5-6 and TRBJ2-3; D is undetermined. The germline V and J ends were trimmed by 0 bases and 3 bases, with 14 bases remaining between them. The CDR3 spans 16 residues. Per the germline V gene, CDR1 is SGHDT and CDR2 is YYEEEE. The CDR3 sequence is CASSLEIGGWTDTQYF. The CDR3 DNA sequence: TGTGCCAGCAGCTTGGAAATAGGTGGGTGGACAGATACGCAGTATTTT. Variable domain in full (rest from reference TRBV5-6 and TRBJ2-3): DAGVTQSPTHLIKTRGQQVTLRCSPKSGHDTVSWYQQALGQGPQFIFQYYEEEERQRGNFPDRFSGHQFPNYSSELNVNALLLGDSALYLCASSLEIGGWTDTQYFGPGTRLTVL.

V and J are TRBV9 and TRBJ2-7, with 7 nucleotides matching TRBD2. The trim removed 1 base at V and 4 bases at J, leaving 8 bases unmatched. Germline CDR1 reads SGDLS; CDR2 reads YYNGEE. The CDR3 is 15 residues long. CDR3 sequence reads: CASSVSPAGDYEQYF. The CDR3 bases are TGTGCCAGCAGCGTATCCCCCGCGGGGGATTACGAGCAGTACTTC.

V gene TRBV6-1 combines with J gene TRBJ1-1; a possible D gene is TRBD1 (5 bases). The CDR3 runs 14 residues. CDR1 and CDR2 (germline): MNHNS, SASEGT. V lost 1 base and J lost 5, with 11 bases in between. The CDR3 loop is CASSEGGGVTEAFF. The CDR3 nucleotides read TGTGCCAGCAGTGAAGGTGGGGGGGTGACTGAAGCTTTCTTT.

The chain is built from TRBV7-2 and TRBJ1-5, with D possibly TRBD1 on 5 matching bases. The V gene lost 0 bases and the J gene lost 2 bases, with 8 bases spanning the gap. Germline CDR1 and CDR2: SGHTA and FQGNSA. The CDR3 loop spans 15 amino acids. The CDR3 nucleotides read TGTGCCAGCAGCTTAGCGGTGGGGGGCAATCAGCCCCAGCATTTT. This encodes CASSLAVGGNQPQHF. The whole variable domain, filled in from reference TRBV7-2 and TRBJ1-5, reads GAGVSQSPSNKVTEKGKDVELRCDPISGHTALYWYRQSLGQGLEFLIYFQGNSAPDKSGLPSDRFSAERTGGSVSTLTIQRTQQEDSAVYLCASSLAVGGNQPQHFGDGTRLSIL.

This clone was detected only once. The CDR3 loop is CASSRSGTGFYEQYF. The CDR3 DNA is TGTGCCAGCAGCCGGTCCGGGACAGGGTTTTACGAGCAGTACTTC. The chain has TRBV27 and TRBJ2-7; 9 bases are a match to TRBD1. The length of the CDR3 is 15 residues. Germline V gives CDR1 MNHEY, CDR2 SMNVEV (reference sequence). With 6 bases clipped from V and 4 bases from J, the junction kept 10 bases outside the gene matches.

This clone was counted a single time. V and J are TRBV4-3 and TRBJ1-2; 9 positions match TRBD1. Germline V CDR1 and CDR2: LGHNA, YSLEER. CDR3 length equals 16 residues. After removal of 0 bases from V and 4 bases from J, the junction contained 6 bases not matched to a gene. CDR3: CASSQDVNRGLYGYTF. Written as DNA, the CDR3 is TGCGCCAGCAGCCAAGATGTGAACAGGGGGCTCTATGGCTACACCTTC.

V gene TRBV5-1 combines with J gene TRBJ1-4; D gene uncertain. Trimming left V 4 bases short and J 6 bases short, with 16 bases between. The CDR3 extends over 15 amino acids. Germline-derived CDR1 and CDR2 are SGHRS and YFSETQ. The CDR3 loop reads CASSRSGKGDEKLFF. The CDR3 nucleotides read TGCGCCAGCAGCCGGTCGGGGAAGGGAGATGAAAAACTGTTTTTT.

The rearrangement joins TRBV28 to TRBJ2-7, with 11 bases aligning to TRBD1. Per germline, CDR1 MDHEN and CDR2 SYDVKM. Germline trimming cut 6 bases from V and 2 bases from J; bases unmatched to any gene: 9. The CDR3 contains 16 residues. CDR3 in DNA: TGTGCCAGCAGCCTCCATCGGACAGGGGGCCCCTACGAGCAGTACTTC. This translates into CASSLHRTGGPYEQYF.

The J gene is TRBJ2-3, the V gene TRBV10-3; 13 bases agree with TRBD2. The CDR3 runs 15 residues. Unmatched junction bases numbered 4, after V lost 6 bases and J lost 4 bases. CDR1 ENHRY and CDR2 SYGVKD come from the germline V gene. This CDR3 is CAIRTSGGAPDTQYF. CDR3 nucleotide sequence: TGTGCCATCAGAACTAGCGGGGGGGCCCCAGATACGCAGTATTTT.

The J gene is TRBJ1-1, the V gene TRBV6-4; TRBD1 aligns across 9 bases. The germline CDR1 and CDR2 sequences are MRHNA and SNTAGT. The CDR3 is made up of 18 amino acids. V shed 7 bases and J 3 bases; nucleotides not matched to a gene: 18. The CDR3 sequence is CASIHPNKGTGMDTEAFF. For the CDR3, the DNA is TGTGCCAGCATCCACCCTAATAAGGGGACAGGGATGGACACTGAAGCTTTCTTT.

The chain is built from TRBV10-3 and TRBJ2-7; D is uncertain. The CDR3 runs 14 residues. Germline values: CDR1 ENHRY, CDR2 SYGVKD. Trimming left V 7 bases short and J 0 bases short, with 13 bases between. CDR3 in amino acids: CAIKLDLSSYEQYF. The CDR3 DNA is TGTGCCATCAAGCTCGATCTTAGCTCCTACGAGCAGTACTTC.

The genes are TRBV4-3 and TRBJ1-1; the D gene is possibly TRBD1 (5 bases). CDR1 and CDR2 (germline): LGHNA, YSLEER. V was cut by 1 base and J by 0 bases, with 12 bases left in between. CDR3 length equals 16 residues. The CDR3 region has the DNA TGCGCCAGCAGCCAAGTAAATACGGGACTGAACACTGAAGCTTTCTTT. Residues: CASSQVNTGLNTEAFF.

This chain joins TRBV13 and TRBJ2-1, with D tentatively TRBD1 (5 bases). The CDR3 totals 13 residues. Trimming left V 4 bases short and J 7 bases short, with 11 bases between. Germline V gene lookup returns CDR1 PRHDT and CDR2 FYEKMQ (reference sequence). The CDR3 loop reads CASSWGPRNEQFF. In nucleotides, the CDR3 is TGTGCCAGCAGCTGGGGCCCCAGAAATGAGCAGTTCTTC.

This sequence joins TRBV10-3 and TRBJ2-1; D is perhaps TRBD1 (5 bases). Trimming stripped 0 bases from V and 9 bases from J, with 12 bases between. CDR3 size: 14 residues. Germline CDR1 reads ENHRY; CDR2 reads SYGVKD. The CDR3 bases are TGTGCCATCAGTGAGTCGTTAGGGGATGGTGAGCAGTTCTTC. It yields the protein CAISESLGDGEQFF.

On this clone itself: No DNA is shown, since the ends of the CDR3 on it are uncertain; the CDR3 is the one TCRdb lists. This rearrangement joins TRBV6-6 to TRBJ2-5. The CDR3 spans 11 residues, counting both ends. Germline lookup yields CDR1 MNHNY and CDR2 SVGAGI (reference sequence). The CDR3 loop reads CASSTSETQYF.

The V call is TRBV6-5, the J call TRBJ2-4; 10 bases map to TRBD1. CDR1 and CDR2 from the germline V gene are MNHEY and SVGAGI. The CDR3 covers 14 residues. Germline trimming cut 6 bases from V and 9 bases from J; bases unmatched to any gene: 8. The CDR3 DNA sequence: TGTGCCAGCAGAACCGGGACAGGGGACTTCATTCAGTACTTC. Translation: CASRTGTGDFIQYF.

There are a few counts of this clone. V gene TRBV15 combines with J gene TRBJ1-5, with D uncertain. Trimming cost V 1 base and J 5 bases, with 6 bases left between them. This CDR3 is 13 amino acids long. Germline V gene lookup returns CDR1 LNHNV and CDR2 YYDKDF (reference sequence). The CDR3 DNA is TGTGCCACCAGCAGAGGGGCGGATCAGCCCCAGCATTTT. Translation: CATSRGADQPQHF.

The chain uses TRBV6-1 and TRBJ2-7, with 11 bases fitting TRBD2. This CDR3 spans 15 amino acids. V shed 4 bases, J shed 6 bases, and the junction held 8 bases outside the gene matches. CDR1 is MNHNS and CDR2 is SASEGT in the germline V gene. The CDR3: CASSVSGGAGLEQYF. The CDR3 DNA is TGTGCCAGCAGTGTTAGCGGGGGGGCAGGTCTCGAGCAGTACTTC.

This clone showed up just a few times. V usage is TRBV21-1 and J usage is TRBJ2-7; TRBD1 is the table's D call and was not checked against the DNA. TRBV21-1 is an annotated pseudogene. The CDR3 has 16 residues. The CDR3 nucleotides read TGTGCCAGCAGCTCGGACTGGGGGCGGAGGCCCTACGAGCAGTACTTC. Translating gives CASSSDWGRRPYEQYF.

This clone was detected a few times. This chain joins TRBV9 and TRBJ1-6; 8 bases fit TRBD1. Germline CDR1 reads SGDLS; CDR2 reads YYNGEE. The CDR3 is made up of 14 amino acids. V was pared by 4 bases and J by 7 bases, with 4 bases of the junction left unmatched. CDR3 nucleotide sequence: TGTGCCAGCAGCCGAGACAGGGGAAATTCACCCCTCCACTTT. This translates into CASSRDRGNSPLHF.

The chain carries TRBV9 and TRBJ2-5; 10 bases agree with TRBD2. CDR3 length: 16 amino acids. The trim removed 0 bases at V and 2 bases at J, leaving 4 bases unmatched. The germline CDR1 and CDR2 sequences are SGDLS and YYNGEE. As DNA, the CDR3 is TGTGCCAGCAGCGTAGACCCTAGCGGGGGTCAAGAGACCCAGTACTTC. Translating gives CASSVDPSGGQETQYF.